This T cell receptor (beta chain) was sequenced for a study of control samples from healthy donors and cancer patients. Only in-frame clones appear in the TCRdb table, and some are missing; sequencing was by immunoSEQ multiplex PCR. The sample contains about 89,000 clones, 85% of which appear only once. This clone has only one observation. This CDR3 region has 13 residues. V was shortened by 2 bases and J by 6 bases, with 9 bases between the two germline ends. The sequenced sample was blood. The receptor was derived from a woman between 40 and 55 years old in good health. The chain has TRBV12-3 or TRBV12-4 and TRBJ2-3, with D perhaps assigned TRBD1 or TRBD2 (5 bases each). The CDR3 protein is CASSLRGDDTQYF. CDR3 bases: TGTGCCAGCAGTTTAAGAGGGGATGATACGCAGTATTTT.